These 9 T cell receptor beta chains came from one sample sequenced in a study of shared clonotypes between healthy human individuals. Only CD45RO-negative cells positively selected for CCR7 counted as naive CD8 cells, so terminally differentiated effector memory CD45RA+ cells were excluded. Method: immunoSEQ multiplex PCR; TCRdb's copy keeps in-frame clones and lacks some. The table has about 2.1 million clones, 93% seen once. Material for sequencing was naive CD8+ T cells from PBMCs. The source of these receptors is a man younger than 35 in good health. Some clones in this sample may be carry-over from other donors' samples.

The chain recombines TRBV7-8 with TRBJ2-5; D remains unclear. Germline lookup yields CDR1 SGHVS and CDR2 FQNEAQ. This CDR3 contains 14 residues. V was cut by 4 bases and J by 5 bases, with 14 bases left in between. In nucleotides, the CDR3 is TGTGCCAGCAGCTCCCCCCCGTCAAGGGAGACCCAGTACTTC. This encodes CASSSPPSRETQYF.

The chain recombines TRBV9 with TRBJ1-4; 10 nucleotides agree with TRBD1. Germline trimming cut 2 bases from V and 4 bases from J; bases unmatched to any gene: 5. Germline lookup yields CDR1 SGDLS and CDR2 YYNGEE. This CDR3 has 16 amino acids. The CDR3 DNA follows: TGTGCCAGCAGCGTCGCGGGACAGGGGAATAATGAAAAACTGTTTTTT. Protein product: CASSVAGQGNNEKLFF.

In this sample, this clone turned up once. J is TRBJ2-7 and V is TRBV9, with 8 bases identical to TRBD1. The trim removed 2 bases at V and 5 bases at J, leaving 6 bases unmatched. This CDR3 region has 14 residues. Germline V CDR1 and CDR2: SGDLS, YYNGEE. The CDR3 loop reads CASSVGQGMNEQYF. The CDR3 DNA sequence: TGTGCCAGCAGCGTCGGACAGGGAATGAACGAGCAGTACTTC. Variable domain in full (rest from reference TRBV9 and TRBJ2-7): DSGVTQTPKHLITATGQRVTLRCSPRSGDLSVYWYQQSLDQGLQFLIQYYNGEERAKGNILERFSAQQFPDLHSELNLSSLELGDSALYFCASSVGQGMNEQYFGPGTRLTVT.

This chain connects TRBV7-3 to TRBJ2-3, with D unclear. The CDR3 is made up of 14 amino acids. V lost 5 bases, J lost 1 base, and 10 bases lay in between. Germline V gene lookup returns CDR1 SGHTA and CDR2 FQGTGA. The CDR3 DNA sequence: TGTGCCAGCAGCATTAGGAGCCGCACAGATACGCAGTATTTT. Its protein is CASSIRSRTDTQYF. Using reference TRBV7-3 and TRBJ2-3 for the parts outside the CDR3, the full variable domain is GAGVSQTPSNKVTEKGKYVELRCDPISGHTALYWYRQSLGQGPEFLIYFQGTGAADDSGLPNDRFFAVRPEGSVSTLKIQRTERGDSAVYLCASSIRSRTDTQYFGPGTRLTVL.

The V gene is TRBV28, the J gene TRBJ2-7; TRBD1 aligns across 11 bases. CDR3 length: 17 residues. The junction had 14 bases not matched to a gene; V was cut back by 8 bases and J by 2 bases. Germline V lookup: CDR1 MDHEN, CDR2 SYDVKM. CDR3 sequence: CASSEGQGVRGAYEQYF. The CDR3 DNA sequence: TGTGCCAGCTCGGAGGGACAGGGGGTTAGAGGGGCCTACGAGCAGTACTTC.

As concerns this clone: This specimen includes other DNA sequences encoding the same CDR3. The chain has TRBV9 and TRBJ2-7; 9 bases fit TRBD1. V shed 4 bases and J 4 bases; nucleotides not matched to a gene: 6. The CDR3 sequence is 14 residues long. CDR1 is SGDLS, CDR2 YYNGEE, per germline. The CDR3 bases are TGTGCCAGCAGCCCACGGACAGGGGATTACGAGCAGTACTTC. This sequence encodes CASSPRTGDYEQYF.

The chain recombines TRBV5-4 with TRBJ1-5, with 11 bases aligning to TRBD1. V gave up 4 bases and J gave up 9 bases; unmatched junction bases: 0. The CDR3 contains 12 residues. Per germline, CDR1 SGHNT and CDR2 YYREEE (reference sequence). As DNA, the CDR3 is TGTGCCAGCAGCGGGACAGGGGGGCCCCAGCATTTT. Translation: CASSGTGGPQHF. The variable domain in full, with the rest retrieved from reference TRBV5-4 and TRBJ1-5, is ETGVTQSPTHLIKTRGQQVTLRCSSQSGHNTVSWYQQALGQGPQFIFQYYREEENGRGNFPPRFSGLQFPNYSSELNVNALELDDSALYLCASSGTGGPQHFGDGTRLSIL.

V and J are TRBV19 and TRBJ1-2; no firm D call. Trimming pared 1 base from V and 8 bases from J, leaving 11 bases between. The CDR3 totals 13 residues. CDR1 and CDR2 (germline): LNHDA, SQIVND (reference sequence). CDR3 amino acids: CASSIAGGGGYTF. The CDR3 nucleotides are TGTGCCAGTAGTATAGCTGGAGGAGGAGGCTACACCTTC.

This sequence joins TRBV5-1 and TRBJ1-1; no clear D gene. Trimming took off 3 bases at V and 2 bases at J, with 11 bases between the two ends. CDR1 is SGHRS and CDR2 is YFSETQ in the germline V gene. CDR3 size: 14 residues. The CDR3 sequence is CASSSAARNTEAFF. CDR3 nucleotide sequence: TGCGCCAGCAGCTCGGCCGCCAGAAACACTGAAGCTTTCTTT.